These 4 T cell receptor beta chains originate from one sample sequenced in a study of Ad26.COV2.S vaccination and SARS-CoV-2 variants. Only in-frame clones appear in the TCRdb table, and some are missing; sequencing was by immunoSEQ multiplex PCR. This table holds 300,000 to 400,000 clones, 75% to 90% found once. Described treatment: some 20 received Ad26.COV2.S at low or high dose, single or two shots; a few received placebo; per-sample allocation not given. Sampling happened 63 days after the first vaccine or placebo injection. Specimen: peripheral blood, collected in a trial of Ad26.COV2.S vaccine versus placebo. The origin of the receptors is a person between 18 and 65 years old who received the Ad26.COV2.S COVID-19 vaccine or a placebo.

This chain links TRBV5-1 with TRBJ2-7; 8 bases map to TRBD2. CDR1 and CDR2 (germline): SGHRS, YFSETQ. The CDR3 runs 19 residues. With 4 bases clipped from V and 2 bases from J, the junction kept 20 bases outside the gene matches. CDR3 protein: CASSLLGSRAGGLTYEQYF. The CDR3 DNA reads TGCGCCAGCAGCCTTCTCGGTAGTCGGGCGGGGGGCCTTACCTACGAGCAGTACTTC.

The rearrangement uses TRBV28 and TRBJ2-2; D not certain. Trimming took 6 bases from V and 9 from J, leaving 14 bases between them. CDR1 is MDHEN, CDR2 SYDVKM, per germline. CDR3 length: 13 residues. The CDR3 coding sequence is TGTGCCAGCAGCCTGACCTATACCCGGGAGCTGTTTTTT. Translating gives CASSLTYTRELFF. The whole variable domain, remainder taken from reference TRBV28 and TRBJ2-2, is DVKVTQSSRYLVKRTGEKVFLECVQDMDHENMFWYRQDPGLGLRLIYFSYDVKMKEKGDIPEGYSVSREKKERFSLILESASTNQTSMYLCASSLTYTRELFFGEGSRLTVL.

This sequence joins TRBV19 and TRBJ1-5; a possible D gene is TRBD1 (5 bases). The V gene lost 3 bases and the J gene lost 5 bases, with 17 bases spanning the gap. This CDR3 has 16 residues. Germline V gives CDR1 LNHDA, CDR2 SQIVND (reference sequence). The CDR3 loop is CASSIGPGVTDQPQHF. DNA of the CDR3: TGTGCCAGTAGTATCGGCCCGGGGGTTACGGATCAGCCCCAGCATTTT.

The chain uses TRBV5-1 and TRBJ1-1; D ambiguous. With 4 bases removed from V and 0 bases from J, the gap between germline ends came to 13 bases. Looked up from germline, CDR1 is SGHRS and CDR2 is YFSETQ. This CDR3 has 15 residues. The CDR3 region has the DNA TGCGCCAGCAGCCTGCAAGTCGGGATGAACACTGAAGCTTTCTTT. Its translation is CASSLQVGMNTEAFF. The variable domain in full, with the rest retrieved from reference TRBV5-1 and TRBJ1-1, is KAGVTQTPRYLIKTRGQQVTLSCSPISGHRSVSWYQQTPGQGLQFLFEYFSETQRNKGNFPGRFSGRQFSNSRSEMNVSTLELGDSALYLCASSLQVGMNTEAFFGQGTRLTVV.